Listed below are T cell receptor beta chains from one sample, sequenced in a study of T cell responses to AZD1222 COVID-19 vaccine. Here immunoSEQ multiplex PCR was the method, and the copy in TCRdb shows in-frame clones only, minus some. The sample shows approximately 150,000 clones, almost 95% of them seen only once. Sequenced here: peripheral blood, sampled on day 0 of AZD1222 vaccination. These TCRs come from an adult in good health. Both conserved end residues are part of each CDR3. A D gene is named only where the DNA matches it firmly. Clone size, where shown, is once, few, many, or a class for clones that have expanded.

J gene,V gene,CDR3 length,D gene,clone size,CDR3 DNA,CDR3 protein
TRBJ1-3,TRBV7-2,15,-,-,TGTGCCAGCAGCGCGGGACGCAGCTCTGGAAACACCATATATTTT,CASSAGRSSGNTIYF
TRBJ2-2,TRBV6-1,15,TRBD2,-,TGTGCCAGCAGTGAAATTGCGGGGGGCACCGGGGAGCTGTTTTTT,CASSEIAGGTGELFF
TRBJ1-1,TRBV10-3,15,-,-,TGTGCCATCAGTGAGAATCTTGGCAAGAACACTGAAGCTTTCTTT,CAISENLGKNTEAFF
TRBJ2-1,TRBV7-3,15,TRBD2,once,TGTGCCAGCAGCTGGACTAGCGGGAGGGACAATGAGCAGTTCTTC,CASSWTSGRDNEQFF
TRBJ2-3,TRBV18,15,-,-,TGTGCCAGCTCACCATGGTCGGGGGGCACAGATACGCAGTATTTT,CASSPWSGGTDTQYF
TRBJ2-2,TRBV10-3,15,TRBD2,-,TGTGCCATCAGTGTAACTAGCGGGGGCACCGGGGAGCTGTTTTTT,CAISVTSGGTGELFF
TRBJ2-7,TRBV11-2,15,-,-,TGTGCCAGCAGCTTAGACCCCGCGTCCTCCTACGAGCAGTACTTC,CASSLDPASSYEQYF
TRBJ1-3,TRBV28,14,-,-,TGTGCCAGCAGTTTATGGGGCCCTTGGGACACCATATATTTT,CASSLWGPWDTIYF
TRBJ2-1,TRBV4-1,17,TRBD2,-,TGCGCCAGCAGCCAAGATAATCCGGGACTAGCGGGAGGGGAGCAGTTCTTC,CASSQDNPGLAGGEQFF
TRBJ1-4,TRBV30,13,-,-,TGTGCCTGGGCCGCGGGGAATGGGGAAAAACTGTTTTTT,CAWAAGNGEKLFF
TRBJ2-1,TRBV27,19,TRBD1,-,TGTGCCAGCGGAAAACCGGGACAGGGCCTAAGCATTGCCTACAATGAGCAGTTCTTC,CASGKPGQGLSIAYNEQFF
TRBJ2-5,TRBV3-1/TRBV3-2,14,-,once,TGTGCCAGCAGTCCGCGGACTATGGGAGAGACCCAGTACTTC,CASSPRTMGETQYF
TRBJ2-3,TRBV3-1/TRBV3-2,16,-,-,TGTGCCAGCAGCCAAGAACTAGGTGGGGGCACAGATACGCAGTATTTT,CASSQELGGGTDTQYF
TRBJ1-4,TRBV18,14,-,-,TGTGCCAGCTCACCCTTAGGGACGCGGGAAAAACTGTTTTTT,CASSPLGTREKLFF
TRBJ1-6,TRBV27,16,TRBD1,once,TGTGCCAGCAGTTTATTGGGGACAGCGAATAATTCACCCCTCCACTTT,CASSLLGTANNSPLHF
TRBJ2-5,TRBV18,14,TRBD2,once,TGTGCCAGCTCACGAGCGGGGGCCCAAGAGACCCAGTACTTC,CASSRAGAQETQYF
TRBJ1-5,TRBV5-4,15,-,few,TGTGCCAGCAGCTTGGGAGGCGGCGCGAATCAGCCCCAGCATTTT,CASSLGGGANQPQHF
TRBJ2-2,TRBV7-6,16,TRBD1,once,TGTGCCAGCAGCCAACTACAGGGGTACGGCACCGGGGAGCTGTTTTTT,CASSQLQGYGTGELFF
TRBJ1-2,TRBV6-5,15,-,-,TGTGCCAGCAGTTACTCGCGGGGGGCGATGGGCCCCTACACCTTC,CASSYSRGAMGPYTF
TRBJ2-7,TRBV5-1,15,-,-,TGCGCCAGCAGCTACAATCCGCAGGGGAACTACGAGCAGTACTTC,CASSYNPQGNYEQYF
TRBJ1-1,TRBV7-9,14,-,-,TGTGCCAGCACCAAACCGGGACCGTGGGCTGAAGCTTTCTTT,CASTKPGPWAEAFF
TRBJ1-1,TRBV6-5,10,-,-,TGTGCCAGCGGGGGGGTTGAAGCTTTCTTT,CASGGVEAFF
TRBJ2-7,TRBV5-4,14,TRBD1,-,TGTGCCAGCAGCCCCGGGGACAGGGGTAACGAGCAGTACTTC,CASSPGDRGNEQYF
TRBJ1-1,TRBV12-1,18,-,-,TGTGCCAGCAGCTTTGCTCCGGCGGGGCGGGGGTTGGACACTGAAGCTTTCTTT,CASSFAPAGRGLDTEAFF
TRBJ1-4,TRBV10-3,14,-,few,TGTGCCATCAGTCCCACAGGGAGTGGTGAAAAACTGTTTTTT,CAISPTGSGEKLFF
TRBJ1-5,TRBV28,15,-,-,TGTGCCAGCACTGGCGCAAGTGAAGGCAATCAGCCCCAGCATTTT,CASTGASEGNQPQHF
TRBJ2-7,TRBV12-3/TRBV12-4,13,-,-,TGTGCCAGCAGTTTGGGGGAGGTCTACGAGCAGTACTTC,CASSLGEVYEQYF
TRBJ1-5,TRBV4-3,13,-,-,TGCGCCAGCAGCCAAGATAAGGAAGGGGCCCAGCATTTT,CASSQDKEGAQHF
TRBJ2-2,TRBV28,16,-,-,TGTGCCAGCAGTTCCCCCGGGGGGCGCGACACCGGGGAGCTGTTTTTT,CASSSPGGRDTGELFF
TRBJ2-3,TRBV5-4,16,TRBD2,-,TGTGCCAGCAGCAGAAATGGACTAGTCTCAGCAGATACGCAGTATTTT,CASSRNGLVSADTQYF
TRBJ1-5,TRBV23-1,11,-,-,TGCGTACAGCAGTCAAATCAGCCCCAGCATTTT,CVQQSNQPQHF
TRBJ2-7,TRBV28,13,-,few,TGTGCCAGCAGTTTAAAGAGGGCTTACGAGCAGTACTTC,CASSLKRAYEQYF
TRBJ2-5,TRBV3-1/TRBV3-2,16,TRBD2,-,TGTGCCAGCAGCCCCTCACTAGCGGGGGGTCAAGAGACCCAGTACTTC,CASSPSLAGGQETQYF